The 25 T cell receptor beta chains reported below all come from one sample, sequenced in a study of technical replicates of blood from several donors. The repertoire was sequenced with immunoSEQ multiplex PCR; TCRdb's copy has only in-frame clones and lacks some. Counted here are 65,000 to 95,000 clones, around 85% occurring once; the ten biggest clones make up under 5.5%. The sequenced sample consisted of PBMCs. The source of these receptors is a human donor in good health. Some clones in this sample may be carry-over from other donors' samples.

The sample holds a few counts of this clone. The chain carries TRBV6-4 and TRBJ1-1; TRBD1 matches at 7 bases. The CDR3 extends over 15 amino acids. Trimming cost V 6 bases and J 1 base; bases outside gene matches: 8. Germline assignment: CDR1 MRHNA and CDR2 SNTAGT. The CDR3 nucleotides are TGTGCCAGCAGCTCTGGGACAGACGGGAACACTGAAGCTTTCTTT. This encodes CASSSGTDGNTEAFF.

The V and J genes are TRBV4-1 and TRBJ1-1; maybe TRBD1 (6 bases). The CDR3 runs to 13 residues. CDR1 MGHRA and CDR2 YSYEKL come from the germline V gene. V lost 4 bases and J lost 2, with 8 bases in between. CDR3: CASSLQGNTEAFF. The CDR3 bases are TGCGCCAGCAGCCTACAGGGAAACACTGAAGCTTTCTTT.

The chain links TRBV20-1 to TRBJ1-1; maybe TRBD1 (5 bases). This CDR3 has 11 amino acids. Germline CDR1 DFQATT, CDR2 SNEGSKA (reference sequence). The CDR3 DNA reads TGCAGAGGGGCGGGGGGCACTGAAGCTTTCTTT. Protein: CRGAGGTEAFF.

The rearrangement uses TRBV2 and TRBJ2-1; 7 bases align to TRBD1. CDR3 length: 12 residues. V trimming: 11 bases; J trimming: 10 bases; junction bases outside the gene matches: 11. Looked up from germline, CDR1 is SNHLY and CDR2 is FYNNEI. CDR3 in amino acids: CAATGNRIEQFF. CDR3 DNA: TGTGCCGCGACAGGGAATCGTATCGAGCAGTTCTTC.

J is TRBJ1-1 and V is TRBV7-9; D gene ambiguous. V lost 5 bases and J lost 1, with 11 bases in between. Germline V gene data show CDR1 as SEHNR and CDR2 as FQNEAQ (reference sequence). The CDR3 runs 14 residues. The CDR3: CASSLRDKNTEAFF. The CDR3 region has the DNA TGTGCCAGCAGCCTACGTGACAAGAACACTGAAGCTTTCTTT.

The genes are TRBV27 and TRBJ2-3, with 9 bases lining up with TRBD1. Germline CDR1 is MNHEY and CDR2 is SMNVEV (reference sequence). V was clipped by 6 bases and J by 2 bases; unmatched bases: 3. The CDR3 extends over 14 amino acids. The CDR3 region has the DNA TGTGCCAGCAGCCGGGACAGGGACACAGATACGCAGTATTTT. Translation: CASSRDRDTDTQYF.

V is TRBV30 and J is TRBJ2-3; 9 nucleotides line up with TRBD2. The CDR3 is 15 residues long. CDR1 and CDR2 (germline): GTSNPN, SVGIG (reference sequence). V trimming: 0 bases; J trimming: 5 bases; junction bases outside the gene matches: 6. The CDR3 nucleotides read TGTGCCTGGAGTGTTGGTAGCGGGAGTGTAGATACGCAGTATTTT. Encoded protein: CAWSVGSGSVDTQYF.

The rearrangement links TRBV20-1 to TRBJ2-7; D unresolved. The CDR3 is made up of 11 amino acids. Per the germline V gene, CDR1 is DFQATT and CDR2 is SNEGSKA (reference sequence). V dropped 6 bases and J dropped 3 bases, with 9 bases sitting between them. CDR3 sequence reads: CSAPVGYEQYF. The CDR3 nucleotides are TGCAGTGCCCCAGTTGGCTACGAGCAGTACTTC.

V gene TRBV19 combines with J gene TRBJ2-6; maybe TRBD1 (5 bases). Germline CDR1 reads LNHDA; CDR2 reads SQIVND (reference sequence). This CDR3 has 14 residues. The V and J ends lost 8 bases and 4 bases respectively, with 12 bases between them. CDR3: CASSSGSGANVLTF. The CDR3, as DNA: TGTGCCAGTTCCTCAGGGTCCGGGGCCAACGTCCTGACTTTC.

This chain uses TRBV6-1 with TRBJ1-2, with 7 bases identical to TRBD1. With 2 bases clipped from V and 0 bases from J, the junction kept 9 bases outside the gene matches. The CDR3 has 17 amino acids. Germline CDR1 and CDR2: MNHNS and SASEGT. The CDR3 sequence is CASSERQTGRTNYGYTF. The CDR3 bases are TGTGCCAGCAGTGAACGCCAGACAGGGCGTACTAACTATGGCTACACCTTC.

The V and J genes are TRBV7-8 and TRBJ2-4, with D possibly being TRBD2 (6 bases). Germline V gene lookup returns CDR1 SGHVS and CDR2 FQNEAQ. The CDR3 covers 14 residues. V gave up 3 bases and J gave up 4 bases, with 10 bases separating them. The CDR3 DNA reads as TGTGCCAGCAGCTTGGCCGGAGGGAAAAACATTCAGTACTTC. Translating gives CASSLAGGKNIQYF.

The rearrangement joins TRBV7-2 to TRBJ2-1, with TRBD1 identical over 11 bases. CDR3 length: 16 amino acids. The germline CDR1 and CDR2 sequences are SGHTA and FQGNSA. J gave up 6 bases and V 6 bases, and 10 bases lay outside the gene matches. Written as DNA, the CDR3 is TGTGCCAGCAGGGAGGCCGGGACAGGGGGGAGCAATGAGCAGTTCTTC. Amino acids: CASREAGTGGSNEQFF.

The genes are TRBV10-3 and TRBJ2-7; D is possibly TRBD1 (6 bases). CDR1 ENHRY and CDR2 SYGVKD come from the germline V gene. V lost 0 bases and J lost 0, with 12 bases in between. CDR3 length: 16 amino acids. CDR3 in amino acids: CAISESRGLSSYEQYF. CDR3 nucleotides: TGTGCCATCAGTGAGTCGAGGGGGTTGAGCTCCTACGAGCAGTACTTC.

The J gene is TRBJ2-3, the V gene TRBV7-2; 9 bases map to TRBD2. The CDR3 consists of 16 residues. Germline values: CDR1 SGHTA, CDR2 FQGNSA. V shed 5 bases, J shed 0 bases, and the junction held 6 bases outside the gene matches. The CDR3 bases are TGTGCCAGCAGCGATCGCCTAGCGGGGAGCACAGATACGCAGTATTTT. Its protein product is CASSDRLAGSTDTQYF.

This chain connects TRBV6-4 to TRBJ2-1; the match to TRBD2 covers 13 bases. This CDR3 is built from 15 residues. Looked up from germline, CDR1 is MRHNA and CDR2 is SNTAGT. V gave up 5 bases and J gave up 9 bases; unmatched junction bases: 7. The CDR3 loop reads CASSFGLAGVGEQFF. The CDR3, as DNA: TGTGCCAGCAGTTTCGGACTAGCGGGAGTTGGTGAGCAGTTCTTC.

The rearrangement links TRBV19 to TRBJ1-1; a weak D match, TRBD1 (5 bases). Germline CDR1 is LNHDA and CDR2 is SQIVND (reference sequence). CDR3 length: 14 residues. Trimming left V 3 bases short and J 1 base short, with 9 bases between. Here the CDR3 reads CASSIETGNTEAFF. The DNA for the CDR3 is TGTGCCAGTAGTATTGAAACAGGGAACACTGAAGCTTTCTTT.

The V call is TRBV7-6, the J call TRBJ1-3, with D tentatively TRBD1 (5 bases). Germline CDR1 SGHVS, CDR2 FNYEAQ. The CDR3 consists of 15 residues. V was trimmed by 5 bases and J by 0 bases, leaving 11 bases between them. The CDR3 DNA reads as TGTGCCAGCAGCGCGGGGGTGGTCTCTGGAAACACCATATATTTT. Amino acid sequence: CASSAGVVSGNTIYF. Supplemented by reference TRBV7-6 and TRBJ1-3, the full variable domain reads GAGVSQSPRYKVTKRGQDVALRCDPISGHVSLYWYRQALGQGPEFLTYFNYEAQQDKSGLPNDRFSAERPEGSISTLTIQRTEQRDSAMYRCASSAGVVSGNTIYFGEGSWLTVV.

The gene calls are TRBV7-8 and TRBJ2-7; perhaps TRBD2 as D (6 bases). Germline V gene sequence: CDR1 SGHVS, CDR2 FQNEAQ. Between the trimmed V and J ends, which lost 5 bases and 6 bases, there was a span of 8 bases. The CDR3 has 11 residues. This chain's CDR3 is CASSREREQYF. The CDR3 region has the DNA TGTGCCAGCAGCCGGGAGCGCGAGCAGTACTTC.

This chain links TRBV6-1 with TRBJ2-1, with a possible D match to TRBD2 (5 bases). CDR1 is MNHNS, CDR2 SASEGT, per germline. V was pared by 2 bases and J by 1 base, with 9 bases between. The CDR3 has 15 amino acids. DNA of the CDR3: TGTGCCAGCAGTGAATACGGGGAGTCCTACAATGAGCAGTTCTTC. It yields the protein CASSEYGESYNEQFF.

This CDR3 is CASSFDRSYGYTF. The CDR3 DNA reads as TGTGCCAGCAGCTTCGACAGGAGCTATGGCTACACCTTC. V usage is TRBV7-2 and J usage is TRBJ1-2; maybe TRBD1 (6 bases). The CDR3 length is 13 residues. Deletions cut 3 bases from V and 4 bases from J, with 9 bases between. Germline V gene sequence: CDR1 SGHTA, CDR2 FQGNSA. The whole variable domain, remainder taken from reference TRBV7-2 and TRBJ1-2, is GAGVSQSPSNKVTEKGKDVELRCDPISGHTALYWYRQSLGQGLEFLIYFQGNSAPDKSGLPSDRFSAERTGGSVSTLTIQRTQQEDSAVYLCASSFDRSYGYTFGSGTRLTVV.

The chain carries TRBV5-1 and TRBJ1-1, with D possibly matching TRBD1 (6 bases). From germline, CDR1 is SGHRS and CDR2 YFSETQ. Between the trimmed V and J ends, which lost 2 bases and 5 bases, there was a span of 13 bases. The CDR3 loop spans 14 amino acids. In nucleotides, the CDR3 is TGCGCCAGCAGCTTCGACAGGTCGGGGACTGAAGCTTTCTTT. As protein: CASSFDRSGTEAFF.

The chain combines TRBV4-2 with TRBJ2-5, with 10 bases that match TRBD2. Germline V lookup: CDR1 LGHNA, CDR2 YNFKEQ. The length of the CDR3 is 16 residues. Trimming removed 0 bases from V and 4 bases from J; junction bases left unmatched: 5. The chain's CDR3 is CASSQDFSSGGETQYF. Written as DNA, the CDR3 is TGTGCCAGCAGCCAAGATTTTTCTAGCGGGGGAGAGACCCAGTACTTC.

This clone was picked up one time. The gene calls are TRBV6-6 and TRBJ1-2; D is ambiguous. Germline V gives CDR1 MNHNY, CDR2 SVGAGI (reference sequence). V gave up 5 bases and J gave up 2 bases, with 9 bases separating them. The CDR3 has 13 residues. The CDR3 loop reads CASSPPQNYGYTF. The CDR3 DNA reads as TGTGCCAGCAGTCCCCCACAGAACTATGGCTACACCTTC.

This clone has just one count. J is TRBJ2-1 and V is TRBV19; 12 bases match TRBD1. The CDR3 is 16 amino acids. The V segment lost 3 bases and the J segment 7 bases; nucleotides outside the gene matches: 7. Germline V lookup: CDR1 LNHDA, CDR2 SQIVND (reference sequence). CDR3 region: CASSISGTGGRNEQFF. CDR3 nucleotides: TGTGCCAGTAGTATTTCCGGGACAGGGGGCAGGAATGAGCAGTTCTTC.

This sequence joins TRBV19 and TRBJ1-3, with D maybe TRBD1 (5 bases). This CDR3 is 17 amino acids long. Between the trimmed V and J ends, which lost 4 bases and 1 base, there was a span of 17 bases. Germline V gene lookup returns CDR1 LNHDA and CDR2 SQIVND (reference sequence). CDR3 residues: CASSTRRGGISGNTIYF. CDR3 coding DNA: TGTGCCAGTAGTACCCGCCGGGGGGGTATATCTGGAAACACCATATATTTT. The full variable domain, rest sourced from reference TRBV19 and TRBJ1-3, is DGGITQSPKYLFRKEGQNVTLSCEQNLNHDAMYWYRQDPGQGLRLIYYSQIVNDFQKGDIAEGYSVSREKKESFPLTVTSAQKNPTAFYLCASSTRRGGISGNTIYFGEGSWLTVV.